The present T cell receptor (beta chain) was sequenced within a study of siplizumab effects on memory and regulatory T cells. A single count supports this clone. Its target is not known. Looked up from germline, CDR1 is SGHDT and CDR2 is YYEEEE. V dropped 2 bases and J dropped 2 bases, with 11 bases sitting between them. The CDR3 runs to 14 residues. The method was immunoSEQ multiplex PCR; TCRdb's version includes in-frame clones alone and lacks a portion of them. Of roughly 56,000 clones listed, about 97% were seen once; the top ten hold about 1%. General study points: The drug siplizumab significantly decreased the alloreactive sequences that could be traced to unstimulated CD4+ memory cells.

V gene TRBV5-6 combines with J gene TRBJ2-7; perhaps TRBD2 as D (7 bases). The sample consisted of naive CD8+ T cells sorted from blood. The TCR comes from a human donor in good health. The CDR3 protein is CASSFGGATYEQYF. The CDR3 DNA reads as TGTGCCAGCAGCTTTGGGGGGGCGACCTACGAGCAGTACTTC.